This passage covers 9 T cell receptor beta chains from one sample sequenced in a study of PD-1 blockade in mismatch repair-deficient tumors. Produced via immunoSEQ multiplex PCR; TCRdb's table is partial and in-frame only. The sample shows some 100,000 clones, 82% of them seen only once. The material sequenced was peripheral blood, taken 35 to 37 weeks after starting pembrolizumab. All receptors come from an adult with mismatch repair-deficient cancer.

About this clone itself: Other DNA sequences of this sample code for an identical CDR3. V usage is TRBV19 and J usage is TRBJ2-1, with 10 nucleotides matching TRBD2. The CDR3 runs 14 residues. J gave up 9 bases and V 1 base, and 3 bases lay outside the gene matches. The germline V gene has CDR1 LNHDA and CDR2 SQIVND (reference sequence). CDR3 amino acids: CASSIGLAGTEQFF. CDR3 coding DNA: TGTGCCAGTAGTATAGGACTAGCGGGCACTGAGCAGTTCTTC.

The chain combines TRBV10-1 with TRBJ2-1; D possibly uses TRBD1 or TRBD2 (5 bases each). There are 18 residues in the CDR3. The germline V gene encodes CDR1 WNHNN and CDR2 SYGVQD (reference sequence). The V gene lost 9 bases and the J gene lost 9 bases, with 33 bases spanning the gap. The CDR3 DNA reads TGCGCCAGGGACCCGGGACGGAGCGCATTACACGGCAGAGGTGAGCAGTTCTTC. Protein product: CARDPGRSALHGRGEQFF.

The chain couples TRBV27 to TRBJ1-2; 9 bases are a match to TRBD1. The junction had 9 bases not matched to a gene; V was cut back by 5 bases and J by 8 bases. Germline CDR1 is MNHEY and CDR2 is SMNVEV (reference sequence). This CDR3 contains 14 residues. The CDR3 region has the DNA TGTGCCAGCAGTATTACAGGGGGCTGGGTCGGCTACACCTTC. The encoded protein is CASSITGGWVGYTF.

This clone was observed a few times. The chain employs TRBV5-4 and TRBJ2-7, with D possibly matching TRBD2 (6 bases). The germline V and J ends were trimmed by 0 bases and 7 bases, with 8 bases remaining between them. This CDR3 spans 12 amino acids. Germline V lookup: CDR1 SGHNT, CDR2 YYREEE (reference sequence). The CDR3 sequence: CASSLEAGEQYF. CDR3 nucleotides: TGTGCCAGCAGCTTGGAGGCGGGAGAGCAGTACTTC.

Note on this clone: Other DNA sequences within the sample encode an identical CDR3. The CDR3 DNA reads TGTGCCAGCAGCTTGGGAGGGAGCACTGAAGCTTTCTTT. It translates to CASSLGGSTEAFF. The chain carries TRBV5-4 and TRBJ1-1, with D unresolved. The germline V gene encodes CDR1 SGHNT and CDR2 YYREEE (reference sequence). The CDR3 has 13 residues. V gave up 0 bases and J gave up 4 bases, with 7 bases separating them.

The gene calls are TRBV2 and TRBJ2-1; D is possibly TRBD2 (6 bases). V lost 6 bases and J 9 bases, leaving 12 bases between the germline ends. Germline assignment: CDR1 SNHLY and CDR2 FYNNEI. The CDR3 runs to 12 residues. This CDR3 is CASRREYGEQFF. CDR3 sequence (DNA): TGTGCCAGCAGACGGGAGTATGGTGAGCAGTTCTTC.

The CDR3: CAISEMASGGADTQYF. CDR3 sequence (DNA): TGTGCCATCAGTGAGATGGCTAGCGGGGGGGCAGATACGCAGTATTTT. The chain links TRBV10-3 to TRBJ2-3, with TRBD2 identical over 12 bases. The CDR3 spans 16 residues. The junction had 4 bases not matched to a gene; V was cut back by 2 bases and J by 4 bases. CDR1 is ENHRY, CDR2 SYGVKD, per germline.

The chain recombines TRBV18 with TRBJ2-3; 11 bases are a match to TRBD2. In germline, CDR1 is KGHSH, CDR2 LQKENI. This CDR3 has 16 amino acids. V was pared by 2 bases and J by 3 bases, with 4 bases of the junction left unmatched. The DNA for the CDR3 is TGTGCCAGCTCACCAACTAGCGGGAGCTGGACAGATACGCAGTATTTT. Translating gives CASSPTSGSWTDTQYF.

This clone showed up just a few times. This chain uses TRBV2 with TRBJ2-5; 7 bases are shared with TRBD1. V lost 0 bases to trimming and J lost 5 bases; unmatched junction nucleotides: 6. Germline-derived CDR1 and CDR2 are SNHLY and FYNNEI. The CDR3 contains 15 residues. The CDR3 region has the DNA TGTGCCAGCAGTGAAGCTACAGGGGAGTGGGAGACCCAGTACTTC. Protein sequence: CASSEATGEWETQYF. The full variable domain, rest sourced from reference TRBV2 and TRBJ2-5, is EPEVTQTPSHQVTQMGQEVILRCVPISNHLYFYWYRQILGQKVEFLVSFYNNEISEKSEIFDDQFSVERPDGSNFTLKIRSTKLEDSAMYFCASSEATGEWETQYFGPGTRLLVL.